Listed here are 22 T cell receptor beta chains from one sample, sequenced in a study of blood T cell repertoires in COVID-19 (dated by TCRdb to 2018 to 2020). Receptor libraries were prepared by the immunoSEQ multiplex PCR assay. TCRdb provides this immuneACCESS table in a form limited to in-frame rearrangements. Some clones are lacking; in checked studies, under half of them reflect an unresolved V gene, and why the rest are absent is not known. The sample has about 150,000 clones on record, roughly nine tenths of them singletons. 2% to 3% of the sample goes to the ten largest clones. Material for sequencing was peripheral blood. These receptors were obtained from an older woman with acute or convalescent COVID-19.

This clone was seen a handful of times. The chain has TRBV7-3 and TRBJ2-3; D possibly corresponds to TRBD2 (5 bases). Germline V gene lookup returns CDR1 SGHTA and CDR2 FQGTGA. Trimming removed 2 bases from V and 6 bases from J, with 9 bases in between. This CDR3 comprises 13 residues. Here the CDR3 reads CASSLRLADTQYF. As DNA, the CDR3 is TGTGCCAGCAGCTTACGGCTAGCCGATACGCAGTATTTT.

The genes are TRBV30 and TRBJ1-4; D unresolved. The germline V and J ends were trimmed by 3 bases and 3 bases, with 8 bases remaining between them. Germline assignment: CDR1 GTSNPN and CDR2 SVGIG (reference sequence). CDR3 length: 13 amino acids. The CDR3 DNA follows: TGTGCCTGGAGGAGTCGAGCTAATGAAAAACTGTTTTTT. Protein: CAWRSRANEKLFF.

CDR3 protein: CASSKGQGKETQYF. The CDR3 coding sequence is TGTGCCAGTAGTAAGGGACAGGGGAAGGAGACCCAGTACTTC. The V gene is TRBV19, the J gene TRBJ2-5; 10 nucleotides agree with TRBD1. The germline gives CDR1 LNHDA, CDR2 SQIVND (reference sequence). The V segment lost 4 bases and the J segment 5 bases; nucleotides outside the gene matches: 4. CDR3 length equals 14 residues.

The V and J genes are TRBV5-1 and TRBJ1-1; TRBD1 aligns across 7 bases. The germline V gene encodes CDR1 SGHRS and CDR2 YFSETQ. The CDR3 totals 17 residues. After removal of 3 bases from V and 8 bases from J, the junction contained 19 bases not matched to a gene. The CDR3 bases are TGCGCCAGCAGCTGGCACCCCGGGACAGCGGATTCGGGGGAAGCTTTCTTT. It yields the protein CASSWHPGTADSGEAFF.

In its sample, this clone was seen a few times. The chain carries TRBV5-5 and TRBJ2-7; TRBD1 is a possible D gene (6 bases). The CDR3 sequence is 12 residues long. From germline, CDR1 is SGHKS and CDR2 YYEKEE (reference sequence). Trimming left V 2 bases short and J 7 bases short, with 10 bases between. Here the CDR3 reads CASSLQGMEQYF. CDR3 bases: TGTGCCAGCAGCTTACAGGGAATGGAGCAGTACTTC.

V is TRBV27 and J is TRBJ2-3; tentative D call: TRBD2 (6 bases). The CDR3 spans 14 residues. In germline, CDR1 is MNHEY, CDR2 SMNVEV (reference sequence). The V end lost 4 bases, the J end lost 2 bases, and 10 bases lay between the germline ends. The CDR3 reads CASSSWDSTDTQYF. CDR3 nucleotide sequence: TGTGCCAGCAGTTCGTGGGACTCCACAGATACGCAGTATTTT.

The chain recombines TRBV7-2 with TRBJ1-5, with D possibly matching TRBD1 (5 bases). Looked up from germline, CDR1 is SGHTA and CDR2 is FQGNSA. Trimming left V 2 bases short and J 6 bases short, with 17 bases between. The CDR3 contains 16 residues. The DNA for the CDR3 is TGTGCCAGCAGCTTAATATTCGCAGGGAAGGGTCAGCCCCAGCATTTT. The encoded protein is CASSLIFAGKGQPQHF.

The CDR3, as DNA: TGTGCCAGCACGACCGGGACTTCCACCGGGGAGCTGTTTTTT. As protein: CASTTGTSTGELFF. V is TRBV2 and J is TRBJ2-2, with D tentatively TRBD2 (6 bases). The germline CDR1 and CDR2 sequences are SNHLY and FYNNEI. This CDR3 contains 14 residues. Trimming removed 7 bases from V and 4 bases from J, with 13 bases in between.

The chain carries TRBV2 and TRBJ1-6; D is unresolved. Germline lookup yields CDR1 SNHLY and CDR2 FYNNEI. Between the trimmed V and J ends, which lost 7 bases and 6 bases, there was a span of 7 bases. The CDR3 is 12 amino acids. CDR3 in amino acids: CASTVSNSPLHF. CDR3 in DNA: TGTGCCAGCACGGTCTCTAATTCACCCCTCCACTTT.

J is TRBJ2-1 and V is TRBV7-6; 7 bases match TRBD1. V lost 5 bases and J lost 2; bases outside the gene matches: 9. There are 16 residues in the CDR3. Germline-derived CDR1 and CDR2 are SGHVS and FNYEAQ. In DNA form, the CDR3 reads TGTGCCAGCAGCGTAGGCCGGGACAGCCCCTACAATGAGCAGTTCTTC. Its protein product is CASSVGRDSPYNEQFF.

V and J are TRBV7-9 and TRBJ1-1; TRBD1 aligns across 9 bases. V dropped 4 bases and J dropped 6; count of bases not matched to a gene: 9. Germline loops: CDR1 SEHNR, CDR2 FQNEAQ (reference sequence). The CDR3 runs 15 residues. The CDR3 sequence is CASSYPTGGGSEAFF. The CDR3 nucleotides read TGTGCCAGCAGCTACCCTACAGGGGGCGGGTCTGAAGCTTTCTTT.

This rearrangement joins TRBV7-2 to TRBJ1-1, with D possibly matching TRBD1 (6 bases). V gave up 4 bases and J gave up 5 bases, with 14 bases separating them. This CDR3 region has 14 residues. Germline CDR1 reads SGHTA; CDR2 reads FQGNSA. The CDR3 region has the DNA TGTGCCAGCAGCTCCCAAGGGGGAATGACTGAAGCTTTCTTT. Its translation: CASSSQGGMTEAFF. The entire variable domain, with the rest obtained from reference TRBV7-2 and TRBJ1-1, is as follows: GAGVSQSPSNKVTEKGKDVELRCDPISGHTALYWYRQSLGQGLEFLIYFQGNSAPDKSGLPSDRFSAERTGGSVSTLTIQRTQQEDSAVYLCASSSQGGMTEAFFGQGTRLTVV.

This rearrangement joins TRBV7-2 to TRBJ1-2, with unresolved D. Deletions cut 1 base from V and 4 bases from J, with 7 bases between. The CDR3 covers 13 residues. Germline CDR1 SGHTA, CDR2 FQGNSA. CDR3 in amino acids: CASSLGQFYGYTF. In DNA form, the CDR3 reads TGTGCCAGCAGCTTAGGGCAGTTCTATGGCTACACCTTC.

V and J are TRBV28 and TRBJ1-1, with D unclear. This CDR3 has 11 residues. Germline CDR1 reads MDHEN; CDR2 reads SYDVKM. The germline V and J ends were trimmed by 6 bases and 8 bases, with 10 bases remaining between them. Here the CDR3 DNA reads TGTGCCAGCAGCCCCCGAGGGGAAGCTTTCTTT. Translating it yields CASSPRGEAFF.

This clone has only one observation. The J gene is TRBJ1-5, the V gene TRBV30; no reliable D call. The CDR3 sequence is 14 residues long. Germline V gene lookup returns CDR1 GTSNPN and CDR2 SVGIG (reference sequence). Trimming took 3 bases from V and 7 from J, leaving 16 bases between them. CDR3 DNA: TGTGCCTGGAGCGATCCGGGCAGGAGGCAGCCCCAGCATTTT. The encoded protein is CAWSDPGRRQPQHF.

The chain couples TRBV5-5 to TRBJ2-3, with a weak D call TRBD2 (6 bases). This CDR3 is built from 16 residues. Trimming removed 3 bases from V and 0 bases from J, with 14 bases in between. Per the germline V gene, CDR1 is SGHKS and CDR2 is YYEKEE (reference sequence). The CDR3 DNA sequence: TGTGCCAGCAGCTGGAAATCGGGACTTAGCACAGATACGCAGTATTTT. Protein product: CASSWKSGLSTDTQYF. The whole variable domain, filled in from reference TRBV5-5 and TRBJ2-3, reads DAGVTQSPTHLIKTRGQQVTLRCSPISGHKSVSWYQQVLGQGPQFIFQYYEKEERGRGNFPDRFSARQFPNYSSELNVNALLLGDSALYLCASSWKSGLSTDTQYFGPGTRLTVL.

This clone has just one count. The V and J genes are TRBV19 and TRBJ2-1; 7 positions agree with TRBD1. Germline CDR1 reads LNHDA; CDR2 reads SQIVND (reference sequence). V was clipped by 3 bases and J by 2 bases; unmatched bases: 10. The CDR3 totals 17 residues. CDR3 DNA sequence: TGTGCCAGTAGTATCCCGACAGGGTGGGCCCCCTACAATGAGCAGTTCTTC. Protein product: CASSIPTGWAPYNEQFF. The full variable domain, rest sourced from reference TRBV19 and TRBJ2-1, is DGGITQSPKYLFRKEGQNVTLSCEQNLNHDAMYWYRQDPGQGLRLIYYSQIVNDFQKGDIAEGYSVSREKKESFPLTVTSAQKNPTAFYLCASSIPTGWAPYNEQFFGPGTRLTVL.

The rearrangement links TRBV11-2 to TRBJ2-3; maybe TRBD1 (6 bases). Per the germline V gene, CDR1 is SGHAT and CDR2 is FQNNGV. The CDR3 runs 13 residues. V lost 6 bases, J lost 13 bases, and 20 bases lay in between. CDR3 DNA sequence: TGTGCCAGCAGTCTAGTAGGGGGTCGTTGGGAGTATTTT. It yields the protein CASSLVGGRWEYF.

The chain has TRBV30 and TRBJ2-1; 8 nucleotides match TRBD1. The CDR3 is 14 residues long. Germline V gene lookup returns CDR1 GTSNPN and CDR2 SVGIG (reference sequence). The V segment lost 4 bases and the J segment 0 bases; nucleotides outside the gene matches: 2. The CDR3 reads CAWNRGNSYNEQFF. In DNA form, the CDR3 reads TGTGCCTGGAACAGGGGGAACTCCTACAATGAGCAGTTCTTC. Using reference TRBV30 and TRBJ2-1 for the parts outside the CDR3, the full variable domain is SQTIHQWPATLVQPVGSPLSLECTVEGTSNPNLYWYRQAAGRGLQLLFYSVGIGQISSEVPQNLSASRPQDRQFILSSKKLLLSDSGFYLCAWNRGNSYNEQFFGPGTRLTVL.

The genes are TRBV5-5 and TRBJ2-5; 7 bases agree with TRBD1. V lost 3 bases, J lost 2 bases, and 4 bases stayed unmatched. Looked up from germline, CDR1 is SGHKS and CDR2 is YYEKEE (reference sequence). This CDR3 spans 14 amino acids. The CDR3 sequence is CASSSWDSQETQYF. The DNA for the CDR3 is TGTGCCAGCAGCTCCTGGGACAGTCAAGAGACCCAGTACTTC. The variable domain in full, completed from reference TRBV5-5 and TRBJ2-5, reads DAGVTQSPTHLIKTRGQQVTLRCSPISGHKSVSWYQQVLGQGPQFIFQYYEKEERGRGNFPDRFSARQFPNYSSELNVNALLLGDSALYLCASSSWDSQETQYFGPGTRLLVL.

This chain uses TRBV2 with TRBJ1-2, with D hard to call. CDR1 is SNHLY and CDR2 is FYNNEI in the germline V gene. CDR3 length equals 19 residues. The V gene lost 5 bases and the J gene lost 0 bases, with 25 bases spanning the gap. The CDR3 loop is CASSNYGEVFFNSNYGYTF. The CDR3 nucleotides read TGTGCCAGCAGTAACTATGGTGAGGTTTTCTTCAACTCTAACTATGGCTACACCTTC.

The sample holds one count of this clone. The chain uses TRBV5-1 and TRBJ2-6; D is uncertain. CDR1 is SGHRS, CDR2 YFSETQ, per germline. The CDR3 is 14 amino acids. V dropped 5 bases and J dropped 2 bases, with 8 bases sitting between them. As DNA, the CDR3 is TGCGCCAGCAGGCAGGTTGCTGGGGCCAACGTCCTGACTTTC. It yields the protein CASRQVAGANVLTF.